These 10 T cell receptor beta chains share one sample of origin, sequenced in a study of technical replicates of blood from a few donors. Clones were read by immunoSEQ multiplex PCR, and TCRdb kept only the in-frame ones, dropping some. The data hold 65,000 to 90,000 clones, with 92% observed a single time. Specimen: T cells isolated from PBMCs. The receptors shown here come from a human donor in good health.

CDR3 sequence (DNA): TGCGCCAGCAGCCAAGAGGGTTTTGGGACGGACAGGGGCAATGAGCAGTTCTTC. It is translated as CASSQEGFGTDRGNEQFF. The chain carries TRBV4-1 and TRBJ2-1; TRBD1 matches at 9 bases. Trimming at V came to 0 bases and at J to 6 bases, leaving 12 bases not matched to a gene. Germline V gives CDR1 MGHRA, CDR2 YSYEKL. The CDR3 length is 18 residues.

The chain links TRBV27 to TRBJ1-3; TRBD1 agrees at 10 bases. With V trimmed by 0 bases and J by 0 bases, 5 bases remained unmatched. This CDR3 has 18 amino acids. Germline loops: CDR1 MNHEY, CDR2 SMNVEV (reference sequence). CDR3 loop: CASSLSGTGALSGNTIYF. CDR3 DNA sequence: TGTGCCAGCAGTTTATCGGGGACAGGGGCTCTCTCTGGAAACACCATATATTTT.

The chain uses TRBV11-2 and TRBJ2-1; D unresolved. The CDR3 has 12 residues. V was cut by 6 bases and J by 9 bases, with 12 bases left in between. From germline, CDR1 is SGHAT and CDR2 FQNNGV. This CDR3 is CASRENAVEQFF. CDR3 DNA: TGTGCCAGCAGAGAGAACGCGGTTGAGCAGTTCTTC.

The chain combines TRBV6-5 with TRBJ2-7; no clear D. With 8 bases removed from V and 0 bases from J, the gap between germline ends came to 14 bases. The CDR3 consists of 14 residues. CDR1 is MNHEY, CDR2 SVGAGI, per germline. CDR3 DNA sequence: TGTGCCAGCGGTAGGTCGGCGGACTCCTACGAGCAGTACTTC. Translated, it gives CASGRSADSYEQYF.

This sequence joins TRBV27 and TRBJ1-1; 7 bases fit TRBD1. After removal of 7 bases from V and 0 bases from J, the junction contained 14 bases not matched to a gene. CDR3 size: 17 residues. Germline CDR1 is MNHEY and CDR2 is SMNVEV (reference sequence). The CDR3 region is CASKPTPGTALNTEAFF. The CDR3 coding sequence is TGTGCCAGCAAACCTACCCCCGGGACAGCCCTGAACACTGAAGCTTTCTTT.

The chain employs TRBV28 and TRBJ1-1; weak D call: TRBD1 (5 bases). V lost 8 bases and J lost 3, with 16 bases in between. The germline CDR1 and CDR2 sequences are MDHEN and SYDVKM. The CDR3 sequence is 14 residues long. CDR3 protein: CASLSPGGYTEAFF. The CDR3 DNA reads as TGTGCCAGCCTCTCGCCGGGGGGATACACTGAAGCTTTCTTT. Complete variable domain (other parts from reference TRBV28 and TRBJ1-1): DVKVTQSSRYLVKRTGEKVFLECVQDMDHENMFWYRQDPGLGLRLIYFSYDVKMKEKGDIPEGYSVSREKKERFSLILESASTNQTSMYLCASLSPGGYTEAFFGQGTRLTVV.

This clone showed up just once. This chain uses TRBV4-1 with TRBJ2-3; D is possibly TRBD1 (6 bases). The CDR3 extends over 14 amino acids. With 4 bases removed from V and 1 base from J, the gap between germline ends came to 9 bases. Germline lookup yields CDR1 MGHRA and CDR2 YSYEKL. The CDR3 DNA sequence: TGCGCCAGCAGCCCGTGGACAGGCACAGATACGCAGTATTTT. Its translation is CASSPWTGTDTQYF.

The CDR3 coding sequence is TGCGCCAGCAGTGAGTCCCGGACAGGACCCACCGGGGAGCTGTTTTTT. Translation gives CASSESRTGPTGELFF. The V and J genes are TRBV10-2 and TRBJ2-2; 7 positions match TRBD1. Germline loops: CDR1 WSHSY, CDR2 SAAADI. Trimming removed 0 bases from V and 4 bases from J; junction bases left unmatched: 5. The CDR3 contains 16 residues.

V and J are TRBV7-9 and TRBJ1-2; TRBD1 aligns across 9 bases. This CDR3 contains 12 residues. CDR1 and CDR2 from the germline V gene are SEHNR and FQNEAQ (reference sequence). Germline trimming cut 4 bases from V and 14 bases from J; bases unmatched to any gene: 8. CDR3 amino acids: CASSSTGGKGTF. CDR3 nucleotide sequence: TGTGCCAGCAGCTCTACAGGGGGCAAAGGGACCTTC.

The rearrangement uses TRBV29-1 and TRBJ2-7; 10 nucleotides agree with TRBD2. Germline values: CDR1 SQVTM, CDR2 ANQGSEA. V was clipped by 3 bases and J by 2 bases; unmatched bases: 7. The length of the CDR3 is 15 residues. The CDR3 nucleotides are TGCAGCGTTGAGAAGGTAGCGGGAGGTACCTACGAGCAGTACTTC. Its protein product is CSVEKVAGGTYEQYF.